The TCR beta chain under discussion was sequenced for a study of blood T cell repertoires in COVID-19. Study-wide context: Italy, Spain and the United States were the sources of the convalescent and acute COVID-19 samples.

CDR3 size: 13 residues. V was pared by 7 bases and J by 6 bases, with 7 bases of the junction left unmatched. In germline, CDR1 is PRHDT, CDR2 FYEKMQ (reference sequence). Authors' analysis steps: Using reference gene primer amplification, nucleated cell counts were estimated. TCRdb's copy holds only in-frame clones and misses some; the assay was immunoSEQ multiplex PCR. V and J calls and clone size are as listed in that table; D and trimming were resolved from the DNA. The table records 85,000 to 110,000 clones, approximately 80% of them present only once. What was sequenced was peripheral blood. The rearrangement joins TRBV13 to TRBJ1-2; TRBD1 agrees at 8 bases. This TCR came from a human donor in a cohort sampled during active or convalescent COVID-19. As DNA, the CDR3 is TGTGCCAGCAACTATCAGGGGGCCGATGGCTACACCTTC. It specifies CASNYQGADGYTF. The full variable domain, completed using reference TRBV13 and TRBJ1-2, is AAGVIQSPRHLIKEKRETATLKCYPIPRHDTVYWYQQGPGQDPQFLISFYEKMQSDKGSIPDRFSAQQFSDYHSELNMSSLELGDSALYFCASNYQGADGYTFGSGTRLTVV.